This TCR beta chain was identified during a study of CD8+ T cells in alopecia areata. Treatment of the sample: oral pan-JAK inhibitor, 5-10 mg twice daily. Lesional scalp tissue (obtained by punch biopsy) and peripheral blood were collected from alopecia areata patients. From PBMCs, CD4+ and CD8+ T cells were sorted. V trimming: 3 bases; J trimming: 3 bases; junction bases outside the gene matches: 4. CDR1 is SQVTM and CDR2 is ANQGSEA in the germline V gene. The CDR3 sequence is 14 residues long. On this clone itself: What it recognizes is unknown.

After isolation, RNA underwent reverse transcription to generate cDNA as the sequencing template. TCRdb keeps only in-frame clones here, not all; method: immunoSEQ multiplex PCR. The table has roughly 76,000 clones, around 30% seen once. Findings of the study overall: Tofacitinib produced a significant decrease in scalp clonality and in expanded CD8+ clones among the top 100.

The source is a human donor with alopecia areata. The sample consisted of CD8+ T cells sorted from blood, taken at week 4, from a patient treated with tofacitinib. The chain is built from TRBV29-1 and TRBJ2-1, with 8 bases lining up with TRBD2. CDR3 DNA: TGCAGCGTTGACACTAGCGGCGGCTACAATGAGCAGTTCTTC. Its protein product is CSVDTSGGYNEQFF.